The 8 T cell receptor beta chains below all came from one sample that was sequenced in a study of T cell repertoires in cytomegalovirus infection. TCRdb independently ran MiXCR on the reads; one entry per CDR3 protein. There are 830,000 or so distinct CDR3 sequences in the sample; 30% to 35% occur only once, and over 10% lies in the top ten. Antigen specificity for these receptors is unknown. Source: cultured CD8+ T cells from PBMCs, taken from culture after CMV antigen stimulation. The receptors stem from a human donor in good health (CMV status not recorded). Some clones in this sample may be carry-over from other donors' samples.

The chain is built from TRBV4-3 and TRBJ2-7; D is undetermined. Deletions cut 0 bases from V and 3 bases from J, with 15 bases between. Germline assignment: CDR1 LGHNA and CDR2 YSLEER. This CDR3 has 16 residues. Here the CDR3 DNA reads TGCGCCAGCAGCCAAGATAATACCCCCCCGTTCTACGAGCAGTACGTC. Translation gives CASSQDNTPPFYEQYV.

This clonotype was observed many times. The V gene is TRBV7-2, the J gene TRBJ2-2; 9 bases map to TRBD2. This CDR3 has 15 residues. Losses at the gene ends were 1 base for V and 15 bases for J; bases not matched to a gene: 12. The germline gives CDR1 SGHTA, CDR2 FQGNSA. The CDR3 is CASSLELAGPLTVFF. The CDR3 DNA follows: TGTGCCAGCAGCTTAGAGCTAGCGGGGCCCCTGACGGTGTTTTTT.

This clonotype was seen a few times. This chain links TRBV9 with TRBJ2-3; D ambiguous. Deletions cut 0 bases from V and 2 bases from J, with 10 bases between. The CDR3 is 15 amino acids. Germline V gives CDR1 SGDLS, CDR2 YYNGEE. CDR3 sequence: CASSVAQSYTDTQYF. DNA of the CDR3: TGTGCCAGCAGCGTAGCACAGAGCTACACAGATACGCAGTATTTT.

This clonotype was observed many times. The DNA for the CDR3 is TGTGCCAGCAGCAACCCGGGACAGGGCTCCTACGAGCAGTACGTC. It is translated as CASSNPGQGSYEQYV. The chain is built from TRBV7-9 and TRBJ2-7; 9 nucleotides agree with TRBD1. Per the germline V gene, CDR1 is SEHNR and CDR2 is FQNEAQ (reference sequence). This CDR3 comprises 15 residues. With V trimmed by 5 bases and J by 0 bases, 5 bases remained unmatched.

The rearrangement uses TRBV5-1 and TRBJ2-7; tentatively, D is TRBD2 (5 bases). The V end was cut by 4 bases, the J end by 3 bases, with 11 bases between. The CDR3 consists of 13 residues. The germline V gene encodes CDR1 SGHRS and CDR2 YFSETQ. CDR3 in DNA: TGCGCCAGCAGCCCCATTGACTACTACGAGCAGTACTTC. Protein product: CASSPIDYYEQYF.

V and J are TRBV19 and TRBJ1-1, with 9 bases aligning to TRBD1. The CDR3 sequence is 15 residues long. CDR1 and CDR2 from the germline V gene are LNHDA and SQIVND (reference sequence). The trim removed 3 bases at V and 7 bases at J, leaving 9 bases unmatched. DNA of the CDR3: TGTGCCAGTAGTATGGAGGGCACAGGGGGCTTTGAAGCTTTCTTT. Translated: CASSMEGTGGFEAFF.

This clonotype occurred a few times. V gene TRBV11-2 combines with J gene TRBJ2-1; no reliable D call. Germline lookup yields CDR1 SGHAT and CDR2 FQNNGV. The length of the CDR3 is 11 residues. V was pared by 8 bases and J by 8 bases, with 10 bases between. The CDR3 DNA reads as TGTGCCAGCTCAGGTTTTCATGAGCAGTTCTTC. The encoded protein is CASSGFHEQFF.

This clonotype appeared a few times. The rearrangement joins TRBV7-9 to TRBJ2-5; D remains unclear. The CDR3 contains 11 residues. CDR1 and CDR2 from the germline V gene are SEHNR and FQNEAQ (reference sequence). Trimming pared 11 bases from V and 0 bases from J, leaving 7 bases between. The CDR3, as DNA: TGTGCCTGGAAGTACCAAGAGACCCAGTACTTC. This encodes CAWKYQETQYF. The variable domain in full, with the rest retrieved from reference TRBV7-9 and TRBJ2-5, is DTGVSQNPRHKITKRGQNVTFRCDPISEHNRLYWYRQTLGQGPEFLTYFQNEAQLEKSRLLSDRFSAERPKGSFSTLEIQRTEQGDSAMYLCAWKYQETQYFGPGTRLLVL.